These 15 T cell receptor beta chains were sequenced from one sample in a study of technical replicates of blood from several donors. The method was immunoSEQ multiplex PCR; TCRdb's version includes in-frame clones alone and lacks a portion of them. Of 60,000 to 90,000 clones listed, around 97% are singletons. The sample was T cells isolated from PBMCs. The receptors were gathered from a human donor in good health.

The V call is TRBV27, the J call TRBJ1-1; 7 bases fit TRBD1. The V segment lost 4 bases and the J segment 4 bases; nucleotides outside the gene matches: 3. Germline-derived CDR1 and CDR2 are MNHEY and SMNVEV (reference sequence). The CDR3 is 13 amino acids. This CDR3 reads CASSWAGGTEAFF. As DNA, the CDR3 is TGTGCCAGCAGTTGGGCAGGGGGCACTGAAGCTTTCTTT.

This chain connects TRBV4-1 to TRBJ2-7; tentatively, D is TRBD1 (7 bases). Between the trimmed V and J ends, which lost 0 bases and 1 base, there was a span of 19 bases. The germline CDR1 and CDR2 sequences are MGHRA and YSYEKL. This CDR3 region has 18 residues. DNA of the CDR3: TGCGCCAGCAGCCAAGAGCCCCCGCAGGGGGGAGTGTCCTACGAGCAGTACTTC. Translation: CASSQEPPQGGVSYEQYF.

The rearrangement joins TRBV6-6 to TRBJ2-7; 7 bases match TRBD1. This CDR3 region has 11 residues. The J segment lost 5 bases and the V segment lost 7 bases, leaving 2 bases of the junction unmatched. CDR1 is MNHNY, CDR2 SVGAGI, per germline (reference sequence). The CDR3 loop reads CASITGDEQYF. CDR3 sequence (DNA): TGTGCCAGCATTACAGGGGACGAGCAGTACTTC.

This chain connects TRBV9 to TRBJ2-7; TRBD1 agrees at 10 bases. This CDR3 contains 15 residues. Trimming removed 0 bases from V and 5 bases from J; junction bases left unmatched: 5. Germline CDR1 reads SGDLS; CDR2 reads YYNGEE. CDR3 residues: CASSVEPGTGDEQYF. The CDR3 coding sequence is TGTGCCAGCAGCGTAGAACCCGGGACAGGGGACGAGCAGTACTTC.

This chain joins TRBV29-1 and TRBJ2-1; D not resolved. CDR1 and CDR2 (germline): SQVTM, ANQGSEA. The V gene lost 0 bases and the J gene lost 7 bases, with 13 bases spanning the gap. This CDR3 spans 14 amino acids. The CDR3 DNA sequence: TGCAGCGTTGAAGATCCTAAGAAATGGAATGAGCAGTTCTTC. This translates into CSVEDPKKWNEQFF.

The CDR3 sequence is CASRYPGQFMGYTF. CDR3 nucleotides: TGTGCCAGCAGGTATCCGGGACAGTTTATGGGCTACACCTTC. This chain uses TRBV6-5 with TRBJ1-2; 7 nucleotides align to TRBD1. The CDR3 spans 14 residues. The trim removed 6 bases at V and 8 bases at J, leaving 12 bases unmatched. The germline gives CDR1 MNHEY, CDR2 SVGAGI.

V is TRBV11-3 and J is TRBJ2-7; weak D call: TRBD2 (5 bases). The CDR3 spans 14 residues. CDR1 is SGHNT, CDR2 YENEEA, per germline. Trimming left V 1 base short and J 7 bases short, with 14 bases between. The CDR3 loop is CASSLAGEAREQYF. The CDR3 DNA sequence: TGTGCCAGCAGCTTAGCCGGGGAAGCGCGGGAGCAGTACTTC.

This clone was counted once. The genes are TRBV13 and TRBJ1-5; D not resolved. Germline V gene data show CDR1 as PRHDT and CDR2 as FYEKMQ (reference sequence). Trimming removed 2 bases from V and 2 bases from J, with 10 bases in between. CDR3 length: 15 residues. This CDR3 is CASSLYRGGNQPQHF. DNA for the CDR3: TGTGCCAGCAGCTTATATCGCGGGGGCAATCAGCCCCAGCATTTT.

The rearrangement links TRBV5-8 to TRBJ1-1; 9 nucleotides match TRBD1. CDR3 length: 15 residues. V lost 2 bases to trimming and J lost 0 bases; unmatched junction nucleotides: 2. CDR1 is SGHTS, CDR2 YDEGEE, per germline. For the CDR3, the DNA is TGTGCCAGCAGCTTTCGGACAGGGGTGAACACTGAAGCTTTCTTT. Translated, it gives CASSFRTGVNTEAFF.

V is TRBV13 and J is TRBJ2-7, with D maybe TRBD1 (6 bases). The CDR3 length is 13 residues. Trimming removed 9 bases from V and 5 bases from J, with 17 bases in between. CDR1 is PRHDT, CDR2 FYEKMQ, per germline (reference sequence). CDR3 nucleotide sequence: TGTGCCAGTCACAGGGAGCAGCTCAACGAGCAGTACTTC. Translated, it gives CASHREQLNEQYF.

Of note for this clone: Distinct nucleotide sequences in the sample also encode this CDR3. J is TRBJ2-7 and V is TRBV7-3; D is perhaps TRBD2 (6 bases). Germline CDR1 and CDR2: SGHTA and FQGTGA. The V and J ends lost 5 bases and 0 bases respectively, with 11 bases between them. This CDR3 contains 14 residues. Here the CDR3 DNA reads TGTGCCAGCAGCCTAGGAGGGAACTCCTACGAGCAGTACTTC. Its protein product is CASSLGGNSYEQYF. Complete variable domain (other parts from reference TRBV7-3 and TRBJ2-7): GAGVSQTPSNKVTEKGKYVELRCDPISGHTALYWYRQSLGQGPEFLIYFQGTGAADDSGLPNDRFFAVRPEGSVSTLKIQRTERGDSAVYLCASSLGGNSYEQYFGPGTRLTVT.

J is TRBJ1-1 and V is TRBV6-5, with D tentatively TRBD1 (5 bases). V lost 0 bases, J lost 8 bases, and 13 bases lay in between. Germline-derived CDR1 and CDR2 are MNHEY and SVGAGI. The CDR3 is 14 amino acids. The CDR3 sequence: CASSYSTGEQEAFF. The CDR3 region has the DNA TGTGCCAGCAGTTACTCCACAGGTGAGCAAGAAGCTTTCTTT.

The V call is TRBV30, the J call TRBJ2-3, with D perhaps TRBD1 (6 bases). CDR1 is GTSNPN and CDR2 is SVGIG in the germline V gene (reference sequence). This CDR3 is built from 14 residues. V lost 3 bases and J lost 3, with 13 bases in between. CDR3 bases: TGTGCCTGGAGCCGGACAGTACATACAGATACGCAGTATTTT. Translated, it gives CAWSRTVHTDTQYF.

The rearrangement uses TRBV6-5 and TRBJ2-1; TRBD2 might be the D (7 bases). Germline assignment: CDR1 MNHEY and CDR2 SVGAGI. V was trimmed by 0 bases and J by 7 bases, leaving 16 bases between them. The CDR3 is 16 residues long. The CDR3 DNA sequence: TGTGCCAGCAGTTACTCGAGGGCTGGGAGGGGGAATGAGCAGTTCTTC. Translation gives CASSYSRAGRGNEQFF.

This sequence joins TRBV30 and TRBJ2-7; possible D gene TRBD2, 6 bases. The V end lost 2 bases, the J end lost 3 bases, and 17 bases lay between the germline ends. The length of the CDR3 is 15 residues. CDR1 is GTSNPN, CDR2 SVGIG, per germline (reference sequence). CDR3 region: CAWSLVEAGVYEQYF. The CDR3 DNA reads TGTGCCTGGAGTCTCGTTGAAGCGGGCGTCTACGAGCAGTACTTC.